This T cell receptor beta chain stems from a study of shared clonotypes between healthy human individuals. Looking at the study overall: Each donor had three CD4 naive, three CD4 memory, two CD8 naive and one CD8 memory plate. Study-level points and caveats: Sorted-subset sequencing was shown by rarefaction to be incomplete despite large depth.

The method was immunoSEQ multiplex PCR; TCRdb's version includes in-frame clones alone and lacks a portion of them. The repertoire includes 1 million to 1.2 million clones, approximately 80% of them detected once, and 0.89% sits in the top ten. A word on this clone: As yet, its antigen is unknown.

The material sequenced was memory CD4+ T cells from PBMCs. Subset indicated: CD45RA-negative fraction. This receptor was identified in a man between 18 and 29 years old in good health. Some clones in this sample may be carry-over from other donors' samples.

In DNA, the CDR3 is TGTGCCAGCAGCGTAGCTACGACAGGGAGAGGTACCGGGGAGCTGTTTTTT. Amino acids: CASSVATTGRGTGELFF. The chain has TRBV9 and TRBJ2-2; 7 bases align to TRBD1. This CDR3 is 17 amino acids long. Germline CDR1 is SGDLS and CDR2 is YYNGEE. With 0 bases clipped from V and 5 bases from J, the junction kept 10 bases outside the gene matches.